Included here is one T cell receptor beta chain sequence, with context. Its antigen is as yet unknown. This record belongs to a study of T cells in Graves' hyperthyroidism and ophthalmopathy. The study, taken as a whole, reports: Researchers report that a 13 V-J model separated ophthalmopathy from stable hyperthyroidism. In the blood, most expanded thyroid clonotypes above 0.001 appeared as well.

Amplified regions were TCR beta CDR3 sequences from RNA transcripts. Carried out on the TCR CDR3, a first-round RT-PCR used the HTBI primer set. A single record per CDR3 protein comes from TCRdb applying MiXCR to the multiplex PCR reads. This sample has a few hundred thousand distinct CDR3 sequences, with more than 15% found just once. Trimming took off 5 bases at V and 8 bases at J, with 15 bases between the two ends. The CDR3 has 14 residues. The V gene's germline CDR1 is MDHEN and CDR2 SYDVKM. The sequence was obtained from a woman between 35 and 50 years old with Graves' ophthalmopathy. V and J are TRBV28 and TRBJ1-4; perhaps TRBD1 as D (5 bases). The sequenced material came from blood. The CDR3 DNA reads as TGTGCCAGCAGTACCAGGTTATGGGGCGAAAAACTGTTTTTT. Amino acid sequence: CASSTRLWGEKLFF.